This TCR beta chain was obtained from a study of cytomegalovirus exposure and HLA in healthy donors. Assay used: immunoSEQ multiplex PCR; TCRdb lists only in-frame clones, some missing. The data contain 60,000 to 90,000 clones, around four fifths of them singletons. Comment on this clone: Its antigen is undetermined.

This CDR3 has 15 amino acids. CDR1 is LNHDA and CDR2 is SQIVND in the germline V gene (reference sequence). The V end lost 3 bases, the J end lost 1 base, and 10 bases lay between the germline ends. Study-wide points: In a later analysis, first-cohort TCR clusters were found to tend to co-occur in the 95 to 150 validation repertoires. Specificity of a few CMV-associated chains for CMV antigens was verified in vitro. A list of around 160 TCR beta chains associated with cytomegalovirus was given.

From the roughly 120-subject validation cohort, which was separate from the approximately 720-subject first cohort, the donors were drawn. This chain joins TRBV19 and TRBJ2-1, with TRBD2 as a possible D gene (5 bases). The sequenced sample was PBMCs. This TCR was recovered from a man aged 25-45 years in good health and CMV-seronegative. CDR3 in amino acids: CASSIEGLSYNEQFF. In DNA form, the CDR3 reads TGTGCCAGTAGTATCGAGGGCCTTTCCTACAATGAGCAGTTCTTC.